The entry below gives a single TCR beta chain sequence along with its context. Its specificity is unknown. This sample was taken from a study of cytotoxic CD8 clonotypes in ibrutinib-treated CLL. Targeted sequencing depth ranged from 1 in 200,000 to 1 in 1 million T cells. Clones were read by immunoSEQ multiplex PCR, and TCRdb kept only the in-frame ones, dropping some. This sample carries over 150,000 clones, over 55% of them seen once, and the ten largest clones take around 15%. The study, taken as a whole, reports: The study found public clonotypes uncommon, contracting or stable on treatment.

The CDR3 sequence is 16 residues long. J lost 4 bases, V lost 1 base, and 6 bases had no gene match. Germline CDR1 SGHRS, CDR2 YFSETQ. Sequenced here: PBMCs, sampled after 24 months of ibrutinib treatment. The clonotype comes from a human donor with chronic lymphocytic leukemia. J is TRBJ2-3 and V is TRBV5-1; 10 bases line up with TRBD2. Here the CDR3 reads CASSLQPSGSSDTQYF. CDR3 DNA sequence: TGCGCCAGCAGCTTGCAGCCTAGCGGGAGTTCAGATACGCAGTATTTT.